This T cell receptor beta chain was documented in a study of T cell responses to AZD1222 COVID-19 vaccine. General observations from the study: The donor group comprised mostly white British people and more females; the analysis possibly underestimated clonal diversity. Nearly half of the spike-specific TCRs reportedly recognize variant regions that carry no mutations. Baseline serostatus was positive in only five to seven AZD1222 recipients.

In germline, CDR1 is MNHEY, CDR2 SVGAGI. V shed 5 bases and J 2 bases; nucleotides not matched to a gene: 8. This CDR3 is 15 amino acids long. Assay used: immunoSEQ multiplex PCR; TCRdb lists only in-frame clones, some missing. The sample has 120,000 to 150,000 clones; more than 80% are singletons. Regarding this clone: The antigen is unknown.

The sample consisted of peripheral blood, taken on day 0 of MenACWY control vaccination. V is TRBV6-5 and J is TRBJ1-2, with 7 bases that match TRBD1. This TCR was sampled from an adult in good health. The CDR3 bases are TGTGCCAGCAGTACCCGGGACAGTAAAAACTATGGCTACACCTTC. As protein: CASSTRDSKNYGYTF.